This is a list of T cell receptor beta chains from one sample in a study of control samples from healthy donors and cancer patients. Profiling relied on immunoSEQ multiplex PCR, and the TCRdb table lists in-frame clones only, not all of them. The repertoire consists of under 300,000 clones, with 82% occurring once and the leading ten covering about an eighth. The sample consisted of PBMCs. These receptors were collected from a woman in her fifties or sixties with lung cancer. CDR3s include the opening cysteine and the closing phenylalanine or tryptophan. Fields, in order: J gene, D gene, V gene, clone size, CDR3 DNA, CDR3 protein. The D gene is left open where the match is weak. A row's size may be missing; if present it is once, few, many or a size class.

J gene: TRBJ1-5
D gene: -
V gene: TRBV29-1
clone size: -
CDR3 DNA: TGCAGCGTTGGGGATGGGGATCAGCCCCAGCATTTT
CDR3 protein: CSVGDGDQPQHF

J gene: TRBJ1-5
D gene: TRBD1
V gene: TRBV5-6
clone size: -
CDR3 DNA: TGTGCCAGCAGCCTAACGACAGGGGAAATCTTCAATCAGCCCCAGCATTTT
CDR3 protein: CASSLTTGEIFNQPQHF

J gene: TRBJ2-1
D gene: -
V gene: TRBV4-1
clone size: -
CDR3 DNA: TGCGCCAGCAGCCCACTGGGGGGATCCTACAATGAGCAGTTCTTC
CDR3 protein: CASSPLGGSYNEQFF

J gene: TRBJ1-2
D gene: -
V gene: TRBV9
clone size: -
CDR3 DNA: TGTGCCAGCAGCGTGATGGAGTTCTATGGCTACACCTTC
CDR3 protein: CASSVMEFYGYTF

J gene: TRBJ1-1
D gene: TRBD1
V gene: TRBV5-1
clone size: -
CDR3 DNA: TGCGCCAGCAGCTCCGTTCCTCGGGACAGAACCTTTTCCTTCCTTCCCTTTGAAGCTTTCTTT
CDR3 protein: CASSSVPRDRTFSFLPFEAFF

J gene: TRBJ2-5
D gene: TRBD2
V gene: TRBV3-1/TRBV3-2
clone size: -
CDR3 DNA: TGTGCCAGCAGCCAAACCCGAGCGGGGGGTTCCGGAGAGACCCAGTACTTC
CDR3 protein: CASSQTRAGGSGETQYF

J gene: TRBJ2-5
D gene: -
V gene: TRBV5-1
clone size: -
CDR3 DNA: TGCGCCAGCAGCTTGATCACAGCCGGACGGGAGACCCAGTACTTC
CDR3 protein: CASSLITAGRETQYF

J gene: TRBJ1-2
D gene: -
V gene: TRBV25-1
clone size: -
CDR3 DNA: TGTGCCAGCAACGACCTCTATGGCTACACCTTC
CDR3 protein: CASNDLYGYTF

J gene: TRBJ2-6
D gene: -
V gene: TRBV18
clone size: -
CDR3 DNA: TGTGCCAGCTCACCCGACTCTGGGGCCAACGTCCTGACTTTC
CDR3 protein: CASSPDSGANVLTF

J gene: TRBJ2-3
D gene: TRBD1
V gene: TRBV2
clone size: few
CDR3 DNA: TGTGCCAGCAGGGGGGGACAGGGCCCAGATACGCAGTATTTT
CDR3 protein: CASRGGQGPDTQYF

J gene: TRBJ2-7
D gene: -
V gene: TRBV12-3/TRBV12-4
clone size: -
CDR3 DNA: TGTGCCAGCACCCTCCTCCTCTACGAGCAGTACTTC
CDR3 protein: CASTLLLYEQYF

J gene: TRBJ2-1
D gene: TRBD1
V gene: TRBV7-3
clone size: -
CDR3 DNA: TGTGCCAGCAGCTGGGACAGGGGGTATGAGCAGTTCTTC
CDR3 protein: CASSWDRGYEQFF

J gene: TRBJ1-4
D gene: -
V gene: TRBV6-1
clone size: -
CDR3 DNA: TGTGCCAGCAGTGAAATAGGGGCTGCTAATGAAAAACTGTTTTTT
CDR3 protein: CASSEIGAANEKLFF

J gene: TRBJ1-3
D gene: -
V gene: TRBV15
clone size: -
CDR3 DNA: TGTGCCACCAGCAGAGGTCCCGGAGTGGGAAACACCATATATTTT
CDR3 protein: CATSRGPGVGNTIYF

J gene: TRBJ2-7
D gene: -
V gene: TRBV28
clone size: -
CDR3 DNA: TGTGCCAGCACGCGGTTGACCTACGAGCAGTACTTC
CDR3 protein: CASTRLTYEQYF

J gene: TRBJ1-2
D gene: -
V gene: TRBV7-9
clone size: -
CDR3 DNA: TGTGCCAGCAGCTCTGACCCGGAGGACTATGGCTACACCTTC
CDR3 protein: CASSSDPEDYGYTF

J gene: TRBJ2-2
D gene: -
V gene: TRBV3-1/TRBV3-2
clone size: -
CDR3 DNA: TGTGCCAGCAGCCAAGAGGGGACAATAAACACCGGGGAGCTGTTTTTT
CDR3 protein: CASSQEGTINTGELFF

J gene: TRBJ2-3
D gene: TRBD2
V gene: TRBV4-1
clone size: few
CDR3 DNA: TGCGCCAGCAGCCAAGATATGAGGGAGGGCCAAGATACGCAGTATTTT
CDR3 protein: CASSQDMREGQDTQYF

J gene: TRBJ1-3
D gene: -
V gene: TRBV3-1/TRBV3-2
clone size: -
CDR3 DNA: TGTGCCAGCAGCCAAGGGGGTTCAGCCGGTGGAAACACCATATATTTT
CDR3 protein: CASSQGGSAGGNTIYF

J gene: TRBJ1-1
D gene: -
V gene: TRBV18
clone size: few
CDR3 DNA: TGTGCCAGCTCACCCCAGGGGAACACTGAAGCTTTCTTT
CDR3 protein: CASSPQGNTEAFF

J gene: TRBJ1-3
D gene: -
V gene: TRBV9
clone size: -
CDR3 DNA: TGTGCCAGCAGCCCGAGTGGCAGGGCCTCTGGAAACACCATATATTTT
CDR3 protein: CASSPSGRASGNTIYF

J gene: TRBJ2-2
D gene: TRBD1
V gene: TRBV7-8
clone size: -
CDR3 DNA: TGTGCCAGCAGCTTCCTACAGGGGGCTGGCGGGGAGCTGTTTTTT
CDR3 protein: CASSFLQGAGGELFF

J gene: TRBJ1-2
D gene: TRBD1
V gene: TRBV29-1
clone size: once
CDR3 DNA: TGCAGCGTTGCCGGGACAGTCTATGGCTACACCTTC
CDR3 protein: CSVAGTVYGYTF

J gene: TRBJ1-5
D gene: -
V gene: TRBV28
clone size: -
CDR3 DNA: TGTGCCAGCAGTTTGCCAGACTATAGCAATCAGCCCCAGCATTTT
CDR3 protein: CASSLPDYSNQPQHF

J gene: TRBJ2-2
D gene: -
V gene: TRBV28
clone size: once
CDR3 DNA: TGTGCCAGCATGAGGCCGTCGAACACCGGGGAGCTGTTTTTT
CDR3 protein: CASMRPSNTGELFF

J gene: TRBJ2-3
D gene: TRBD2
V gene: TRBV29-1
clone size: once
CDR3 DNA: TGCAGCGTCCAACCTTGGACTAGCGGGAGAGTTATCACAGATACGCAGTATTTT
CDR3 protein: CSVQPWTSGRVITDTQYF

J gene: TRBJ1-1
D gene: -
V gene: TRBV12-5
clone size: -
CDR3 DNA: TGTGCTAGTGGTCTGGGCCGGGGGATGAACACTGAAGCTTTCTTT
CDR3 protein: CASGLGRGMNTEAFF

J gene: TRBJ1-6
D gene: TRBD1
V gene: TRBV30
clone size: -
CDR3 DNA: TGTGCTCGTTCTGCCGGACAGGGTAATTCACCCCTCCACTTT
CDR3 protein: CARSAGQGNSPLHF

J gene: TRBJ1-1
D gene: -
V gene: TRBV18
clone size: -
CDR3 DNA: TGTGCCAGCTCAGCCCCTCCGAGGGCGGGTTATCACACTGAAGCTTTCTTT
CDR3 protein: CASSAPPRAGYHTEAFF

J gene: TRBJ1-2
D gene: -
V gene: TRBV5-4
clone size: -
CDR3 DNA: TGTGCCAGCAGCTTGGATAGGGGCGGAATAGGCGGCTACACCTTC
CDR3 protein: CASSLDRGGIGGYTF

J gene: TRBJ1-3
D gene: -
V gene: TRBV2
clone size: -
CDR3 DNA: TGTGCCAGCACTAGCGGTCACTCTGGAAACACCATATATTTT
CDR3 protein: CASTSGHSGNTIYF

J gene: TRBJ1-1
D gene: TRBD1
V gene: TRBV29-1
clone size: -
CDR3 DNA: TGCAGCGCCCCGGGACAGAGTTCCACTGAAGCTTTCTTT
CDR3 protein: CSAPGQSSTEAFF

J gene: TRBJ2-1
D gene: -
V gene: TRBV7-6
clone size: -
CDR3 DNA: TGTGCCAGCAGCTTAGCGGGCGGACCTACCTACAATGAGCAGTTCTTC
CDR3 protein: CASSLAGGPTYNEQFF

J gene: TRBJ1-2
D gene: -
V gene: TRBV18
clone size: few
CDR3 DNA: TGTGCCAGCTCACCCGCCGAGGGTGGCTACACCTTC
CDR3 protein: CASSPAEGGYTF

J gene: TRBJ2-7
D gene: -
V gene: TRBV2
clone size: once
CDR3 DNA: TGTGCCAGCAAGGAGGCACGCTACTACGAGCAGTACTTC
CDR3 protein: CASKEARYYEQYF

J gene: TRBJ2-7
D gene: -
V gene: TRBV21-1
clone size: -
CDR3 DNA: TGTGCCAGCAGCAAAGGCCACTACGAGCAGTACTTC
CDR3 protein: CASSKGHYEQYF

J gene: TRBJ2-7
D gene: -
V gene: TRBV5-4
clone size: few
CDR3 DNA: TGTGCCAGCAGCTTGCGGGGGCCAACCTACGAGCAGTACTTC
CDR3 protein: CASSLRGPTYEQYF

J gene: TRBJ1-6
D gene: -
V gene: TRBV27
clone size: once
CDR3 DNA: TGTGCCAGCAGTTTATCTCGGCGTACAAATTCACCCCTCCACTTT
CDR3 protein: CASSLSRRTNSPLHF

J gene: TRBJ1-4
D gene: -
V gene: TRBV5-5
clone size: -
CDR3 DNA: TGTGCCAGCAGCTCCCGACCGCCTCTAGTTAATGAAAAACTGTTTTTT
CDR3 protein: CASSSRPPLVNEKLFF

J gene: TRBJ1-1
D gene: TRBD1
V gene: TRBV9
clone size: -
CDR3 DNA: TGTGCCAGCAGCCCCCATGGACAGGGTATGAACACTGAAGCTTTCTTT
CDR3 protein: CASSPHGQGMNTEAFF

J gene: TRBJ1-1
D gene: TRBD1
V gene: TRBV6-6
clone size: -
CDR3 DNA: TGTGCCAGCAGTTTCCCGGGACAGGGGACTGAAGCTTTCTTT
CDR3 protein: CASSFPGQGTEAFF

J gene: TRBJ2-2
D gene: -
V gene: TRBV5-4
clone size: -
CDR3 DNA: TGTGCCAGCACCCCCGGCCTAACGAACACCGGGGAGCTGTTTTTT
CDR3 protein: CASTPGLTNTGELFF

J gene: TRBJ2-7
D gene: -
V gene: TRBV28
clone size: -
CDR3 DNA: TGTGCCAGCAGCCCAGGGGGGACAGCTGCCTACTACGAGCAGTACTTC
CDR3 protein: CASSPGGTAAYYEQYF

J gene: TRBJ1-1
D gene: TRBD1
V gene: TRBV4-1
clone size: -
CDR3 DNA: TGCGCCAGCAGCCTCCTTCCCAATTCCCGACAGGGGAGAACTGAAGCTTTCTTT
CDR3 protein: CASSLLPNSRQGRTEAFF

J gene: TRBJ2-2
D gene: -
V gene: TRBV12-3/TRBV12-4
clone size: -
CDR3 DNA: TGTGCCATCAGAACCGGGGAGCTGTTTTTT
CDR3 protein: CAIRTGELFF

J gene: TRBJ1-1
D gene: -
V gene: TRBV9
clone size: once
CDR3 DNA: TGTGCCAGCAGCGTAGGCCCTGAGGTCACTGAAGCTTTCTTT
CDR3 protein: CASSVGPEVTEAFF

J gene: TRBJ2-1
D gene: -
V gene: TRBV7-3
clone size: few
CDR3 DNA: TGTGCCAGCAGCTTAACAGGACAAGAGCAGTTCTTC
CDR3 protein: CASSLTGQEQFF

J gene: TRBJ1-4
D gene: -
V gene: TRBV11-2
clone size: -
CDR3 DNA: TGTGCCAGCAGCTTAGGGGGGGGTGAAAAACTGTTTTTT
CDR3 protein: CASSLGGGEKLFF

J gene: TRBJ2-5
D gene: -
V gene: TRBV19
clone size: -
CDR3 DNA: TGTGCCAGTAGTAGGCTCGGACTAGGGGGAGAGACCCAGTACTTC
CDR3 protein: CASSRLGLGGETQYF

J gene: TRBJ1-6
D gene: TRBD1
V gene: TRBV2
clone size: -
CDR3 DNA: TGTGCCAGCAGTGAACGGGACAGGGGGTCCTATAATTCACCCCTCCACTTT
CDR3 protein: CASSERDRGSYNSPLHF

J gene: TRBJ2-3
D gene: TRBD2
V gene: TRBV28
clone size: -
CDR3 DNA: TGTGCCAGCAGTTTCCTAGGGACTAGCGGGACCAGCACAGATACGCAGTATTTT
CDR3 protein: CASSFLGTSGTSTDTQYF

J gene: TRBJ2-5
D gene: TRBD2
V gene: TRBV27
clone size: -
CDR3 DNA: TGTGCCAGCAGGGGGGGACTAGCGGGGGCCAAGACCCAGTACTTC
CDR3 protein: CASRGGLAGAKTQYF

J gene: TRBJ1-1
D gene: -
V gene: TRBV6-5
clone size: -
CDR3 DNA: TGTGCCAGCAAACCTGTACCGAACACTGAAGCTTTCTTT
CDR3 protein: CASKPVPNTEAFF

J gene: TRBJ1-2
D gene: -
V gene: TRBV2
clone size: -
CDR3 DNA: TGTGCCAGCAGTGAAGCGCGCGGGGGCCAGGGCTATGGCTACACCTTC
CDR3 protein: CASSEARGGQGYGYTF

J gene: TRBJ1-2
D gene: TRBD1
V gene: TRBV5-1
clone size: once
CDR3 DNA: TGCGCCAGCAGCTTGGAACAGGGGTATGGTGGCTACACCTTC
CDR3 protein: CASSLEQGYGGYTF